This TCR beta chain was identified in a study of human T cells and chemical hapten exposure. Library preparation tagged each individual cDNA molecule with a unique molecular identifier. TCRdb recomputed calls from the 5' RACE reads with MiXCR, one row per CDR3 protein. Of 65,000 to 95,000 distinct CDR3 sequences listed, more than 7% are singletons. The CDR3 loop spans 16 amino acids. Study-level points and caveats: Among TCRs, those above 1 in 1000 frequency were unaffected by DPC sensitization.

The study extracted total RNA from unfractionated whole blood. This clonotype was recorded a few times. As yet, its antigen is unknown. This sequence originates from a male donor in good health. The chain links TRBV21-1 to TRBJ1-2; TRBD1 is the table's D call, not checked against the DNA. TRBV21-1 is an annotated pseudogene. In DNA form, the CDR3 reads TGTGCCAGCAGCAAAAGTGTGACAGGGGTGAACTATGGCTACACCTTC. This gives the protein CASSKSVTGVNYGYTF.